Listed below are T cell receptor beta chains from one sample, sequenced in a study of OX40 agonist ivuxolimab in advanced cancers. Only in-frame clones appear in the TCRdb table, and some are missing; sequencing was by immunoSEQ multiplex PCR. Of about 65,000 clones in the sample, roughly 89% were seen once. Specimen: CD4+ or CD8+ T cells sorted from blood, collected in a trial of the OX40 agonist ivuxolimab. Receptors originate from an adult with an advanced solid tumor such as melanoma, head and neck, liver or kidney cancer. CDR3s include the opening cysteine and the closing phenylalanine or tryptophan. Each record gives: V gene, D gene, clone size, CDR3 length, J gene, CDR3 DNA, CDR3 protein. A D gene is named only where the DNA matches it firmly. Expanded clones get a size class; other rows say once, few or many, or leave the size out.

v_call: TRBV19
d_call: TRBD1
clone_size: NA
cdr3_length: 14
j_call: TRBJ1-4
cdr3_nt: TGTGCCAGTAATGCCGGGACAGGGGATGGAAAACTGTTTTTT
cdr3_aa: CASNAGTGDGKLFF

v_call: TRBV5-5
d_call: NA
clone_size: NA
cdr3_length: 13
j_call: TRBJ1-1
cdr3_nt: TGTGCCAGCAGCTTTGTGGCGGGCACTGAAGCTTTCTTT
cdr3_aa: CASSFVAGTEAFF

v_call: TRBV7-2
d_call: NA
clone_size: NA
cdr3_length: 15
j_call: TRBJ1-3
cdr3_nt: TGTGCCAGCAGCTCCAGACTTTTATCTGGAAACACCATATATTTT
cdr3_aa: CASSSRLLSGNTIYF

v_call: TRBV6-5
d_call: TRBD2
clone_size: NA
cdr3_length: 12
j_call: TRBJ2-5
cdr3_nt: TGTGCCAGCAGTAGACTAGCGGAGACCCAGTACTTC
cdr3_aa: CASSRLAETQYF

v_call: TRBV18
d_call: NA
clone_size: NA
cdr3_length: 16
j_call: TRBJ2-3
cdr3_nt: TGTGCCAGCTCACCACAAGCAGGGGCAAGCACAGATACGCAGTATTTT
cdr3_aa: CASSPQAGASTDTQYF

v_call: TRBV27
d_call: NA
clone_size: NA
cdr3_length: 15
j_call: TRBJ1-4
cdr3_nt: TGTGCCAGCGGTCAGAATCCCGCAACTAATGAAAAACTGTTTTTT
cdr3_aa: CASGQNPATNEKLFF

v_call: TRBV7-2
d_call: NA
clone_size: once
cdr3_length: 15
j_call: TRBJ2-5
cdr3_nt: TGTGCCAGCAGCTTACGCTGGGCGGCCCAAGAGACCCAGTACTTC
cdr3_aa: CASSLRWAAQETQYF

v_call: TRBV2
d_call: NA
clone_size: NA
cdr3_length: 16
j_call: TRBJ1-5
cdr3_nt: TGTGCCAGCCGAGATAGGGGATCCAAGCCAAACCAGCCCCAGCATTTT
cdr3_aa: CASRDRGSKPNQPQHF

v_call: TRBV6-6
d_call: NA
clone_size: NA
cdr3_length: 14
j_call: TRBJ1-1
cdr3_nt: TGTGCCAGCAGTTACTCGGCAGTAAACACTGAAGCTTTCTTT
cdr3_aa: CASSYSAVNTEAFF

v_call: TRBV7-2
d_call: NA
clone_size: NA
cdr3_length: 16
j_call: TRBJ2-3
cdr3_nt: TGTGCCAGCAGCCACCGAATGGGGACCTTTGGAGATACGCAGTATTTT
cdr3_aa: CASSHRMGTFGDTQYF

v_call: TRBV10-1
d_call: NA
clone_size: NA
cdr3_length: 14
j_call: TRBJ1-1
cdr3_nt: TGCGCCAGCAGCCGTATACAGGGCGCCACTGAAGCTTTCTTT
cdr3_aa: CASSRIQGATEAFF

v_call: TRBV7-9
d_call: NA
clone_size: NA
cdr3_length: 13
j_call: TRBJ2-7
cdr3_nt: TGTGCCAGCAGCAGGGACAACTCCTACGAGCAGTACTTC
cdr3_aa: CASSRDNSYEQYF

v_call: TRBV30
d_call: NA
clone_size: NA
cdr3_length: 15
j_call: TRBJ1-2
cdr3_nt: TGTGCCTGGACAACGATGAAAACAGGGAACTATGGCTACACCTTC
cdr3_aa: CAWTTMKTGNYGYTF

v_call: TRBV27
d_call: NA
clone_size: NA
cdr3_length: 15
j_call: TRBJ2-3
cdr3_nt: TGTGCCAGCAGTTTGACGGCTTTGAGAACAGATACGCAGTATTTT
cdr3_aa: CASSLTALRTDTQYF

v_call: TRBV19
d_call: NA
clone_size: once
cdr3_length: 17
j_call: TRBJ1-4
cdr3_nt: TGTGCCAGTAGTATCAACAGGAGACTTACAACTAATGAAAAACTGTTTTTT
cdr3_aa: CASSINRRLTTNEKLFF

v_call: TRBV11-1
d_call: TRBD2
clone_size: once
cdr3_length: 17
j_call: TRBJ2-3
cdr3_nt: TGTGCCAGCAGCTTAGCCGGGACTAGCGGGGGCACAGATACGCAGTATTTT
cdr3_aa: CASSLAGTSGGTDTQYF

v_call: TRBV6-5
d_call: NA
clone_size: NA
cdr3_length: 15
j_call: TRBJ1-4
cdr3_nt: TGTGCCAGCAGTGGACGACAGGCAACTAATGAAAAACTGTTTTTT
cdr3_aa: CASSGRQATNEKLFF

v_call: TRBV18
d_call: NA
clone_size: NA
cdr3_length: 15
j_call: TRBJ2-1
cdr3_nt: TGTGCCAGCTCACCCAACGTGGTTTTCGTTAATGAGCAGTTCTTC
cdr3_aa: CASSPNVVFVNEQFF

v_call: TRBV9
d_call: TRBD1
clone_size: NA
cdr3_length: 14
j_call: TRBJ1-5
cdr3_nt: TGTGCCAGCAGCTTCACAGGGGCCGATCAGCCCCAGCATTTT
cdr3_aa: CASSFTGADQPQHF

v_call: TRBV6-6
d_call: NA
clone_size: NA
cdr3_length: 15
j_call: TRBJ2-7
cdr3_nt: TGTGCCAGCAGCCGCGACCGGGACACCACCTACGAGCAGTACTTC
cdr3_aa: CASSRDRDTTYEQYF

v_call: TRBV30
d_call: NA
clone_size: NA
cdr3_length: 12
j_call: TRBJ2-7
cdr3_nt: TGTGCCTGGAGCGACAGGTCCTACGAGCAGTACTTC
cdr3_aa: CAWSDRSYEQYF

v_call: TRBV14
d_call: NA
clone_size: few
cdr3_length: 15
j_call: TRBJ2-7
cdr3_nt: TGTGCCAGCAGCCAAGATTACAGGACCACCTACGAGCAGTACTTC
cdr3_aa: CASSQDYRTTYEQYF

v_call: TRBV28
d_call: NA
clone_size: once
cdr3_length: 13
j_call: TRBJ1-4
cdr3_nt: TGTGCCAGCGGGGGACACCCGAATGAAAAACTGTTTTTT
cdr3_aa: CASGGHPNEKLFF

v_call: TRBV6-1
d_call: NA
clone_size: NA
cdr3_length: 14
j_call: TRBJ2-3
cdr3_nt: TGTGCCACATATGGTCGGGGGAGGACAGATACGCAGTATTTT
cdr3_aa: CATYGRGRTDTQYF

v_call: TRBV29-1
d_call: NA
clone_size: NA
cdr3_length: 15
j_call: TRBJ2-2
cdr3_nt: TGCAGCGTTGAAGAAAACAGGCCGGTCACCGGGGAGCTGTTTTTT
cdr3_aa: CSVEENRPVTGELFF

v_call: TRBV19
d_call: TRBD1
clone_size: NA
cdr3_length: 14
j_call: TRBJ1-6
cdr3_nt: TGTGCCAGTAGTCAGACAGGGGGTAATTCACCCCTCCACTTT
cdr3_aa: CASSQTGGNSPLHF

v_call: TRBV15
d_call: NA
clone_size: NA
cdr3_length: 15
j_call: TRBJ2-7
cdr3_nt: TGTGCCACCAGCAGCGAAGGCGGTAGTTCCTACGAGCAGTACTTC
cdr3_aa: CATSSEGGSSYEQYF

v_call: TRBV5-1
d_call: TRBD2
clone_size: NA
cdr3_length: 16
j_call: TRBJ2-3
cdr3_nt: TGCGCCAGCAGCTTGGGTTCTGGCGGGGGGGCAGATACGCAGTATTTT
cdr3_aa: CASSLGSGGGADTQYF